A single sample gave rise to the 14 T cell receptor beta chains below, sequenced in a study of cytomegalovirus exposure and HLA in healthy donors. The study ran its PCR with 60 Vbeta and 13 Jbeta primers. Sequenced by immunoSEQ multiplex PCR; TCRdb stores in-frame clones only, minus some. The sample contains around 150,000 clones, more than 70% of which appear only once. Material for sequencing was PBMCs. All receptors derive from a man in his fifties or sixties in good health and CMV-seropositive.

The V and J genes are TRBV6-1 and TRBJ1-5; TRBD1 is a possible D gene (6 bases). With 5 bases removed from V and 6 bases from J, the gap between germline ends came to 17 bases. The CDR3 runs to 15 residues. Germline V lookup: CDR1 MNHNS, CDR2 SASEGT. The chain's CDR3 is CASSRRPGEPQPQHF. The CDR3 DNA reads as TGTGCCAGCAGTCGCCGCCCAGGGGAACCTCAGCCCCAGCATTTT.

The chain uses TRBV19 and TRBJ1-4; TRBD1 matches 11 bases. V lost 3 bases and J lost 10; bases outside the gene matches: 10. The CDR3 contains 16 residues. The germline V gene has CDR1 LNHDA and CDR2 SQIVND (reference sequence). CDR3 nucleotide sequence: TGTGCCAGTAGTATCCTCCCGGGACAGGGGGTCGCAAAACTGTTTTTT. Amino acid sequence: CASSILPGQGVAKLFF.

The chain recombines TRBV2 with TRBJ2-7; possible D gene TRBD1, 5 bases. Per the germline V gene, CDR1 is SNHLY and CDR2 is FYNNEI. With 9 bases removed from V and 6 bases from J, the gap between germline ends came to 18 bases. The CDR3 covers 13 residues. The CDR3 sequence is CASSDSLGLEQYF. As DNA, the CDR3 is TGTGCCAGTTCTGACAGCTTAGGCCTCGAGCAGTACTTC.

J is TRBJ2-2 and V is TRBV5-6; D ambiguous. Looked up from germline, CDR1 is SGHDT and CDR2 is YYEEEE. This CDR3 has 12 residues. V was shortened by 4 bases and J by 1 base, with 2 bases between the two germline ends. The DNA for the CDR3 is TGTGCCAGCAGCCTGAACACCGGGGAGCTGTTTTTT. This encodes CASSLNTGELFF.

The gene calls are TRBV9 and TRBJ1-1; 8 nucleotides align to TRBD1. Germline-derived CDR1 and CDR2 are SGDLS and YYNGEE. The CDR3 is 16 residues long. V lost 3 bases, J lost 5 bases, and 12 bases stayed unmatched. The CDR3 region has the DNA TGTGCCAGCAGCGGCGACAGGGGAGGGGTAAGGACTGAAGCTTTCTTT. It specifies CASSGDRGGVRTEAFF.

This chain links TRBV6-5 with TRBJ1-2, with TRBD1 as a possible D gene (5 bases). Germline CDR1 is MNHEY and CDR2 is SVGAGI. This CDR3 is built from 12 residues. Trimming removed 6 bases from V and 5 bases from J, with 10 bases in between. The CDR3 DNA reads as TGTGCCAGCAGGGACACGCCGTATGGCTACACCTTC. Its protein is CASRDTPYGYTF.

CDR3: CASGLVEGGQYF. The CDR3, as DNA: TGTGCTAGTGGTTTGGTCGAGGGCGGGCAGTACTTC. This sequence joins TRBV12-5 and TRBJ2-7; the D gene is possibly TRBD2 (5 bases). The CDR3 loop spans 12 amino acids. Germline V gene data show CDR1 as LGHNT and CDR2 as FRNRAP. V lost 0 bases and J lost 9, with 9 bases in between.

The chain combines TRBV5-1 with TRBJ2-5, with 7 bases aligning to TRBD1. There are 15 residues in the CDR3. J was trimmed by 0 bases and V by 2 bases; bases with no gene match: 4. CDR1 is SGHRS, CDR2 YFSETQ, per germline. This CDR3 is CASSLTGTDQETQYF. In nucleotides, the CDR3 is TGCGCCAGCAGCTTAACCGGGACAGACCAAGAGACCCAGTACTTC.

Concerning this clone: The junction does not match germline at one end; this may be a read error. CDR3 nucleotide sequence: TGTGCCAGCAGTGACAGCTACTATGGCTGCACCTTC. It is translated as CASSDSYYGCTF. The V call is TRBV6-6, the J call TRBJ1-2; D perhaps matches TRBD1 (5 bases). The germline CDR1 and CDR2 sequences are MNHNY and SVGAGI (reference sequence). The CDR3 consists of 12 residues.

The chain links TRBV5-4 to TRBJ2-5; D uncertain. This CDR3 is 11 amino acids long. V was shortened by 4 bases and J by 5 bases, with 6 bases between the two germline ends. Germline CDR1 is SGHNT and CDR2 is YYREEE (reference sequence). CDR3 coding DNA: TGTGCCAGCAGCCTCCGGGAGACCCAGTACTTC. This gives the protein CASSLRETQYF. Using reference TRBV5-4 and TRBJ2-5 for the parts outside the CDR3, the full variable domain is ETGVTQSPTHLIKTRGQQVTLRCSSQSGHNTVSWYQQALGQGPQFIFQYYREEENGRGNFPPRFSGLQFPNYSSELNVNALELDDSALYLCASSLRETQYFGPGTRLLVL.

The chain has TRBV6-6 and TRBJ2-5; 9 nucleotides match TRBD2. There are 15 residues in the CDR3. V shed 2 bases, J shed 5 bases, and the junction held 6 bases outside the gene matches. Germline lookup yields CDR1 MNHNY and CDR2 SVGAGI (reference sequence). The DNA for the CDR3 is TGTGCCAGCAGTTACCTAGTGAGCGGGGGGGAGACCCAGTACTTC. Encoded protein: CASSYLVSGGETQYF.

The J gene is TRBJ1-5, the V gene TRBV28, with 11 bases lining up with TRBD1. Germline CDR1 MDHEN, CDR2 SYDVKM. With V trimmed by 4 bases and J by 4 bases, 6 bases remained unmatched. The CDR3 sequence is 16 residues long. This CDR3 is CASSSPGTGGNQPQHF. CDR3 DNA sequence: TGTGCCAGCAGTTCCCCCGGGACAGGGGGGAATCAGCCCCAGCATTTT.

There are a few counts of this clone. As DNA, the CDR3 is TGCGCCAGCAGATTAAGGACAGGGAAGTACGAGCAGTACTTC. Amino acids: CASRLRTGKYEQYF. The chain employs TRBV5-1 and TRBJ2-7, with 8 bases identical to TRBD1. Germline CDR1 SGHRS, CDR2 YFSETQ. This CDR3 has 14 residues. The ends lost 5 bases at V and 4 bases at J; junction bases unmatched: 8.

V gene TRBV19 combines with J gene TRBJ1-4; D unresolved. The ends were cut back, 6 bases at V and 5 bases at J, with 7 bases in the middle. Germline lookup yields CDR1 LNHDA and CDR2 SQIVND (reference sequence). CDR3 length: 12 residues. CDR3 DNA: TGTGCCAGTAGCGGCAGGAATGAAAAACTGTTTTTT. Translation gives CASSGRNEKLFF.